The sequence of this T cell receptor (beta chain) was determined in a study of a mutant IDH1 vaccine in newly diagnosed glioma. As to time point: week 5, during vaccination. Vaccine doses each comprised 300 ug of mutant IDH1 20-mer peptide, with topical imiquimod. This clone has just one count. Its antigen is unknown. Germline V gene lookup returns CDR1 MDHEN and CDR2 SYDVKM. This CDR3 is 13 amino acids long. V dropped 6 bases and J dropped 6; count of bases not matched to a gene: 7. Assay: immunoSEQ multiplex PCR; the TCRdb copy retains only in-frame clones and omits some. The sample has 45,000 to 60,000 clones; just under 80% are singletons. Study-wide findings and caveats: Pseudoprogression showed no apparent link to changes in top peripheral T cell clonotypes.

The source is a man in his fifties or sixties with glioma. This sample comprised PBMCs, obtained from a glioma patient whose treatment included an IDH1 peptide vaccine. J is TRBJ2-7 and V is TRBV28, with 8 bases matching TRBD1. The CDR3 protein is CASSRGQEAEQYF. In DNA form, the CDR3 reads TGTGCCAGCAGCCGGGGACAGGAGGCCGAGCAGTACTTC.